The rows below give T cell receptor beta chains drawn from one sample of a study of response to subunit inactivated influenza vaccine. TCRdb used MiXCR to reprocess the RT-PCR reads, holding one entry per CDR3 protein. The sample carries roughly 670,000 distinct CDR3 sequences, around 15% recorded once. This material consisted of PBMCs from blood, taken approximately 15 days before vaccination. These receptor sequences come from a man aged 50 to 60 who received an inactivated influenza vaccine. Each CDR3 is given without its conserved first and last residue. Each record gives: J gene, clone size, V gene, CDR3 protein. For some rows the clone size is stated as once, few or many, or as a class when expanded; others skip it.

j_gene: TRBJ1-4; abundance: many; v_gene: TRBV20-1; CDR3aa: SAQRPNEKLF
j_gene: TRBJ2-1; abundance: -; v_gene: TRBV2; CDR3aa: ASSSGEYNEQF
j_gene: TRBJ2-5; abundance: -; v_gene: TRBV19; CDR3aa: ASSISRGTQY
j_gene: TRBJ2-7; abundance: -; v_gene: TRBV5-4; CDR3aa: ASSVRIHSYEQY
j_gene: TRBJ1-4; abundance: many; v_gene: TRBV7-9; CDR3aa: ASSPGKNNEKLF
j_gene: TRBJ2-1; abundance: many; v_gene: TRBV7-2; CDR3aa: ASSLFGAGGNEQF
j_gene: TRBJ1-5; abundance: few; v_gene: TRBV28; CDR3aa: ASRSLTAYSNQPQH
j_gene: TRBJ2-3; abundance: few; v_gene: TRBV20-1; CDR3aa: SAVLSTDTQY
j_gene: TRBJ2-7; abundance: -; v_gene: TRBV7-2; CDR3aa: ASSSDRQHEQY
j_gene: TRBJ2-5; abundance: few; v_gene: TRBV7-2; CDR3aa: ASSPLTGPRETQY
j_gene: TRBJ2-5; abundance: -; v_gene: TRBV20-1; CDR3aa: SARESVYQETQY
j_gene: TRBJ2-5; abundance: -; v_gene: TRBV12-3/TRBV12-4; CDR3aa: ASSFASGPQY
j_gene: TRBJ2-1; abundance: -; v_gene: TRBV10-3; CDR3aa: AISPLAGGPNEQF
j_gene: TRBJ1-1; abundance: -; v_gene: TRBV29-1; CDR3aa: SVARQGWGMNTEAF
j_gene: TRBJ2-1; abundance: few; v_gene: TRBV5-1; CDR3aa: ASSFNQQISYNEQF
j_gene: TRBJ1-5; abundance: many; v_gene: TRBV5-1; CDR3aa: ASSIGQGPHQPQH
j_gene: TRBJ2-7; abundance: few; v_gene: TRBV6-2/TRBV6-3; CDR3aa: ASSYSSGTGLYEQY
j_gene: TRBJ2-3; abundance: -; v_gene: TRBV24-1; CDR3aa: ATGDRDYTDTQY
j_gene: TRBJ1-1; abundance: many; v_gene: TRBV20-1; CDR3aa: SAREGSTEAF
j_gene: TRBJ2-3; abundance: many; v_gene: TRBV25-1; CDR3aa: ASSVEGFTDTQY
j_gene: TRBJ2-5; abundance: -; v_gene: TRBV6-1; CDR3aa: ASSSGGYQETQY
j_gene: TRBJ1-1; abundance: few; v_gene: TRBV6-2/TRBV6-3; CDR3aa: ASSYEGWNEAF
j_gene: TRBJ2-3; abundance: few; v_gene: TRBV7-2; CDR3aa: ASSLIGDRGRDTQY
j_gene: TRBJ2-3; abundance: many; v_gene: TRBV7-2; CDR3aa: ASSLWGEDTQY
j_gene: TRBJ2-4; abundance: many; v_gene: TRBV6-4; CDR3aa: ASSQSRGSDIQY
j_gene: TRBJ1-2; abundance: -; v_gene: TRBV6-1; CDR3aa: ASSPEVRAYGYT
j_gene: TRBJ1-4; abundance: many; v_gene: TRBV29-1; CDR3aa: SVRETTNEKLF